This T cell receptor (beta chain) came from a study of cytomegalovirus exposure and HLA in healthy donors. Study-level results: Researchers reported that a few CMV-associated chains were confirmed in vitro as CMV antigen-specific. In a later analysis, HLA-associated TCR beta chains were more clonally expanded than equally common others. HLA alleles were associated with around 17,000 TCR beta sequences in a later analysis at 0.05 false discovery rate.

The CDR3 is 16 residues long. V shed 5 bases and J 3 bases; nucleotides not matched to a gene: 11. Germline CDR1 MNHEY, CDR2 SMNVEV (reference sequence). Note on this clone: The antigen is not known.

Primers included in the PCR were 60 Vbeta and 13 Jbeta primers. Sequencing used immunoSEQ multiplex PCR; TCRdb keeps in-frame clones, though not all of them. The profile shows around 130,000 clones, 78% of them singletons. The chain uses TRBV27 and TRBJ2-7; 9 positions match TRBD1. The sequencing sample was made of PBMCs. The receptor was derived from a woman younger than 30 in good health and CMV-seronegative. The CDR3 sequence: CASSRDRGTFGYEQYF. CDR3 bases: TGTGCCAGCAGTCGCGACAGGGGGACATTCGGCTACGAGCAGTACTTC.